This paragraph covers one TCR beta chain sequence. By share, this clone ranks as medium-sized (0.01 to 0.1%). This clone's antigen is unknown. No base quality information exists; no much larger clone differs at one position. The sample originates from a study of radiation and T cells in renal cell carcinoma (dated by TCRdb to the early 2020s). Background on the whole study: Samples came from a clinical trial, in which primary renal cell carcinomas received 15 Gy stereotactic body radiation therapy followed by nephrectomy 4 weeks later. In total, 50 to 55 samples underwent TCR beta sequencing: approximately 25 tumors plus 27 peripheral blood samples. In the approximately 57 samples combined, fewer than 5 million unique CDR3 nucleotide sequences were found, encoding about 3 million unique CDR3 amino acid sequences. Results the study describes overall, beyond this receptor: Blood repertoire dynamics were not followed beyond 4 weeks after treatment. No pretreatment tumor biopsies were available, so the baseline intratumoral presence of clonotypes could not be determined. The single-armed trial design could not address effects of radiation dose or scheduling on the TCR repertoire. An increase in top tumor clonotypes in blood was observed from baseline to 2 weeks post-radiation, followed by contraction by 4 weeks, which was taken to suggest transient expansion of tumor-resident clones.

TCR beta libraries were generated from genomic DNA with the immunoSEQ kit, following the manufacturer's recommendations. To prepare the libraries, a first multiplex PCR with proprietary primers was run, followed by a second PCR that added unique barcodes, and a bead cleanup was done after each round. Each sample batch included a kit-provided positive control reaction and a negative control reaction. The final libraries were assessed on an Agilent 4200 TapeStation D1000 ScreenTape, pooled by volume, and quantified by qPCR. Sequencing was performed on an Illumina NextSeq500 using a MidOutput 150-cycle cartridge, with 156 Read1 cycles, 15 Index1 cycles, and the kit custom primers. The pooled library was loaded at roughly 1 pM with roughly 20% PhiX control spiked in. Per the original workflow: Vendor-processed data were analyzed in R, with a clonotype defined as all T cells sharing the same CDR3 nucleotide sequence. In the clone abundance analyses, frequencies in each sample were normalized to that sample's 10,000 most abundant clones. Public T cell clones, which averaged fewer than five per sample, were excluded before analysis. A difference in abundance of at least 32-fold between compartments was used to define tumor-enriched and baseline blood-enriched clonotypes. A beta-binomial differential abundance model was used to identify clonotypes that expanded or contracted between blood time points. Tumor-blood repertoire similarity was measured with the Baroni-Urbani and Buser coefficient, and groups were compared using two-tailed Wilcoxon tests in R. In its TCRdb copy, this immuneACCESS table keeps in-frame sequences only and misses some clones. Where compared with another copy, unresolved V genes explain less than half of these, and the others have no known cause. V, J and clone size are taken as reported in that table, and D and trimming were inferred from the DNA itself. Within this sample are fewer than 30,000 clones, with 65% to 85% of them counted one time only. Roughly a third of the sample comes from the top ten.

CDR1 and CDR2 are read off the germline V gene (reference sequence) as LNHDA and SQIVND. Inclusive of the bounding cysteine and phenylalanine, the CDR3 is 12 residues long. The sequence is cut down to CDR3 DNA, 36 bases in frame from base 1. Between the V and J ends, shortened by 5 bases and 12 bases respectively, the junction contains 16 bases. Sample time point, as interpreted from the label and publication: blood 2 weeks post-SBRT. The treatment or condition label, read with the paper, signifies: 15 Gy SBRT to primary tumor, nephrectomy 4 weeks later. To follow tumor-enriched clonotypes, serial peripheral blood was collected from radiation-treated patients at baseline and at 2 weeks and 4 weeks after SBRT. Every patient's renal cell carcinoma showed clear cell pathology. Genomic DNA for TCR sequencing was prepared using the QIAamp DNA Blood Mini Kit (Qiagen). The analyses included only samples that passed all quality control checks.

The source material was blood, sampled from a patient whose treatment included radiotherapy and nephrectomy. The chain is made from TRBV19 and TRBJ1-2, with TRBD1 perhaps the D gene, on 5 matching bases. The source of this sequence is a man between 60 and 70 years old with renal cell carcinoma. The CDR3 corresponds to CASSPGDVVDTF. The nucleotide sequence is given as TGTGCCAGTAGTCCGGGGGATGTGGTAGACACCTTC.